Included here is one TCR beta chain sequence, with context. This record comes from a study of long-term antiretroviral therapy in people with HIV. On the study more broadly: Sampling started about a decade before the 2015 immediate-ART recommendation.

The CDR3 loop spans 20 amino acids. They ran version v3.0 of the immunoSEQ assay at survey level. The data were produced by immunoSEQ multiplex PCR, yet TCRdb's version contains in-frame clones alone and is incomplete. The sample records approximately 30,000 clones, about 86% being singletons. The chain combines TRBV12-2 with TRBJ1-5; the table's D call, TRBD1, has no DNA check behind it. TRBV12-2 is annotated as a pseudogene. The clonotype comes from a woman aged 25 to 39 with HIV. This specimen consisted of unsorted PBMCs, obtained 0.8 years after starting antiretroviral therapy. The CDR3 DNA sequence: TGTGCAAGTCGCTTAGGAACTCGACAGGGGGCGAGGGATAGCAATCAGCCCCAGCATTTT. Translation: CASRLGTRQGARDSNQPQHF.